This T cell receptor (beta chain) comes out of a study of shared clonotypes between healthy human individuals. Naivety among CD8 cells was defined by CD45RO negativity and positive CCR7 selection, thereby excluding terminally differentiated effector memory CD45RA+ cells. Trimming took off 4 bases at V and 7 bases at J, with 20 bases between the two ends. CDR3 length equals 16 residues. Germline CDR1 SGHTA, CDR2 FQGNSA. Generated by immunoSEQ multiplex PCR, the TCRdb table keeps only in-frame clones and is missing some. The sample contains roughly 600,000 clones, 95% to 98% of which appear only once. This sequence originates from a man younger than 40 in good health. Sequenced input: naive CD8+ T cells sorted from blood. The chain uses TRBV7-2 and TRBJ2-1; maybe TRBD2 (6 bases). CDR3 nucleotides: TGTGCCAGCAGCTCCCCTTTTCGGGAGCCCCTTAATGAGCAGTTCTTC. As protein: CASSSPFREPLNEQFF.